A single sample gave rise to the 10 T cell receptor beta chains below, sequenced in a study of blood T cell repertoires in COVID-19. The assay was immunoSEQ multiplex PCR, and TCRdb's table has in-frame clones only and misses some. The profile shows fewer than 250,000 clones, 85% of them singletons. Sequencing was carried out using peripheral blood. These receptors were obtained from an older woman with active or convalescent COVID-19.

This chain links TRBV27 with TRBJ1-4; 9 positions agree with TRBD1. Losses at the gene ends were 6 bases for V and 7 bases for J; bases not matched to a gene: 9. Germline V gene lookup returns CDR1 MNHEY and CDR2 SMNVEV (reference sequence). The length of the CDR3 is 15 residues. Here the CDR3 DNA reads TGTGCCAGCAGCCCACGACAGGGGGGGCGTGAAAAACTGTTTTTT. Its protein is CASSPRQGGREKLFF.

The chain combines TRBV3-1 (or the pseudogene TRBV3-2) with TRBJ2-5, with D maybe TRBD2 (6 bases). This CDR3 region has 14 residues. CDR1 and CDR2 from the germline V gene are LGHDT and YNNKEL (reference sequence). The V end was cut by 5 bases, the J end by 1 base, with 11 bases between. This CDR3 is CASSTRDFQETQYF. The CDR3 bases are TGTGCCAGCAGCACCCGGGACTTCCAAGAGACCCAGTACTTC.

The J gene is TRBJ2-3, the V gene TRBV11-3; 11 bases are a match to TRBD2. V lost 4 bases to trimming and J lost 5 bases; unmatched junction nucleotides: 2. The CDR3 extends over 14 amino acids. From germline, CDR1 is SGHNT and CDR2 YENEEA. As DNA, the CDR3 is TGTGCCAGCAGCTCAGGACTAGCGGGAGATACGCAGTATTTT. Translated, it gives CASSSGLAGDTQYF.

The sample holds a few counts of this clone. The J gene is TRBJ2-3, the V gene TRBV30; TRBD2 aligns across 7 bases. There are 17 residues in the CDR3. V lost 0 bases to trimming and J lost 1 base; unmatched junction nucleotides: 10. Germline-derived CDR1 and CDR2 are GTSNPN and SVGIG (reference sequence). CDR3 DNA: TGTGCCTGGAGTGTAGCGGGAAGTCTAAAAGGCACAGATACGCAGTATTTT. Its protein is CAWSVAGSLKGTDTQYF.

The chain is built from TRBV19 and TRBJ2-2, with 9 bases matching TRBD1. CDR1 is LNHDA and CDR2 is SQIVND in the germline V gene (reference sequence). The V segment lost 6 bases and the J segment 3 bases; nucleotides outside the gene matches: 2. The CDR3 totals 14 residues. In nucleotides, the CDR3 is TGTGCCAGTAGCGACAGGGGGTACACCGGGGAGCTGTTTTTT. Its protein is CASSDRGYTGELFF.

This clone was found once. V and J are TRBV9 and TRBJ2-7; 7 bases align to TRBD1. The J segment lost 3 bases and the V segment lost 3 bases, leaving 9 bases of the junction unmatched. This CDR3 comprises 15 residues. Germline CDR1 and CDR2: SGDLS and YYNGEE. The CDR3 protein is CASSENPGQSYEQYF. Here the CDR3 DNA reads TGTGCCAGCAGCGAGAATCCGGGACAGAGCTACGAGCAGTACTTC.

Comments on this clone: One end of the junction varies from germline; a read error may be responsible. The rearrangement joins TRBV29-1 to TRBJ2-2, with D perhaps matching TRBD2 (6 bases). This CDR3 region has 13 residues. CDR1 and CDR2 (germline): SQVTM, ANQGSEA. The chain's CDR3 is CSVEASGRGELFF. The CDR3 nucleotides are TGCAGCGTAGAAGCGTCAGGGAGGGGGGAGCTGTTTTTT.

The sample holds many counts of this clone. The CDR3 reads CASSATQGDGYTF. CDR3 nucleotide sequence: TGTGCCAGTAGTGCTACACAGGGGGATGGCTACACCTTC. The genes are TRBV19 and TRBJ1-2; 8 bases line up with TRBD1. This CDR3 has 13 residues. The trim removed 5 bases at V and 6 bases at J, leaving 5 bases unmatched. Germline CDR1 and CDR2: LNHDA and SQIVND (reference sequence).

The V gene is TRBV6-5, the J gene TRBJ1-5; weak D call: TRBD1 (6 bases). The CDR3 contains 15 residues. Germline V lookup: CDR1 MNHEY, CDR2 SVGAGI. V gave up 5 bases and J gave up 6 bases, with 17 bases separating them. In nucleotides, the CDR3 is TGTGCCAGCAGTCCTACCGGGGGGGGCGGTCAGCCCCAGCATTTT. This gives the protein CASSPTGGGGQPQHF.

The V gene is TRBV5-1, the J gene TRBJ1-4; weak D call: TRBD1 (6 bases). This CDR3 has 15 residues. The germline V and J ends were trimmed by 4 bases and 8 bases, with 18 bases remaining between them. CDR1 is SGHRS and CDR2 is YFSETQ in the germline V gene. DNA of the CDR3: TGCGCCAGCAGCGGGGGCGGGTCCCTTGGGGAAAAACTGTTTTTT. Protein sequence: CASSGGGSLGEKLFF.